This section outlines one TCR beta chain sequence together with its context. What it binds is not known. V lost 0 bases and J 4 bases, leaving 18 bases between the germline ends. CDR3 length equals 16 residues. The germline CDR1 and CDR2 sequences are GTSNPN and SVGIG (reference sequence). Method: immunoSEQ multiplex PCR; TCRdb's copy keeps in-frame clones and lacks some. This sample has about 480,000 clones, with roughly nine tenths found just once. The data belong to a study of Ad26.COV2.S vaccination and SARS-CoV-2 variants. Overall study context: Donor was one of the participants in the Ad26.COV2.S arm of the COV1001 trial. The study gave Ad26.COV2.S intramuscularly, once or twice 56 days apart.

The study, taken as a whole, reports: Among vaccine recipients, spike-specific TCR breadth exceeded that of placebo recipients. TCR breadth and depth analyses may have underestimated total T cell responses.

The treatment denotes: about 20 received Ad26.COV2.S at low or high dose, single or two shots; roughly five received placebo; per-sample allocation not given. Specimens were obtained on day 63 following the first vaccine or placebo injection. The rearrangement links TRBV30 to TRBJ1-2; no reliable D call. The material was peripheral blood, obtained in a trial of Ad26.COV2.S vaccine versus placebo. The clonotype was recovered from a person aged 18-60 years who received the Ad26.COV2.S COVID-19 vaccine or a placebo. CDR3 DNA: TGTGCCTGGAGTGTGGATCGGGGAGCGCGAGCCTATGGCTACACCTTC. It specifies CAWSVDRGARAYGYTF.